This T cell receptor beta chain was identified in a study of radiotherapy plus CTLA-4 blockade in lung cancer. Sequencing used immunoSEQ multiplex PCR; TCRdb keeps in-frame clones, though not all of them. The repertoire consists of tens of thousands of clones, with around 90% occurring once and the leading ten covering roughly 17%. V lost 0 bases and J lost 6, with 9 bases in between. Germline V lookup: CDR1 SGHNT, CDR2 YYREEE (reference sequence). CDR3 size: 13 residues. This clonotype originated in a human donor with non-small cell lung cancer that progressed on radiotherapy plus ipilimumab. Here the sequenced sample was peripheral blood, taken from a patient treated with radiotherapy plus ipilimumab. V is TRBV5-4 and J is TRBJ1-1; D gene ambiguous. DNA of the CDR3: TGTGCCAGCAGCTTGGCGGGTGGGGCTGAAGCTTTCTTT. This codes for CASSLAGGAEAFF.